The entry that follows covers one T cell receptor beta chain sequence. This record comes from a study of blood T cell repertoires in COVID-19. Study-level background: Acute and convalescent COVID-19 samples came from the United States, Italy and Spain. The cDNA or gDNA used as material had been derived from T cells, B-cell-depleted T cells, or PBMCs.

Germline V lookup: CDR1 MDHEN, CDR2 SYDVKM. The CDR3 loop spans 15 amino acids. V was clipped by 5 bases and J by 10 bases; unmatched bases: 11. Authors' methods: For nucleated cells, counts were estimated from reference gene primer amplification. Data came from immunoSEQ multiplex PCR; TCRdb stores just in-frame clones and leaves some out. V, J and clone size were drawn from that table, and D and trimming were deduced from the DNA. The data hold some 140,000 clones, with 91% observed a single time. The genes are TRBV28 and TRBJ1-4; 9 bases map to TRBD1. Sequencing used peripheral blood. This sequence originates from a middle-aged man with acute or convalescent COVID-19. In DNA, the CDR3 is TGTGCCAGCAGTCCTACCGGGACAGGGATCGTAAAACTGTTTTTT. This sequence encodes CASSPTGTGIVKLFF.